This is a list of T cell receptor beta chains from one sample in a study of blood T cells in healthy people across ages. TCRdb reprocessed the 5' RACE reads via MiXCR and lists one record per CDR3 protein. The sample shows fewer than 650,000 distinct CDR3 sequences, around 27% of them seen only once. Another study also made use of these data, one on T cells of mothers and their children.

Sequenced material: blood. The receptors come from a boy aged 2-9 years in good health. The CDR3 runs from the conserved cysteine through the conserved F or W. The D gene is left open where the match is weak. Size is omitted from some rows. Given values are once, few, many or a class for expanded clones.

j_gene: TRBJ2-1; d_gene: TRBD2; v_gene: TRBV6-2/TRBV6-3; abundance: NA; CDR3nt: TGTGCCAGCAGTGCAACTAGCGGGAGGGCCGGTGAGCAGTTCTTC; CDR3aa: CASSATSGRAGEQFF
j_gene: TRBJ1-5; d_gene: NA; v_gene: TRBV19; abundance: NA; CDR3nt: TGTGCCAGTAGTATAGCGCGGCAGCCAATATGGAGTTATCAGCCCCAGCATTTT; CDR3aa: CASSIARQPIWSYQPQHF
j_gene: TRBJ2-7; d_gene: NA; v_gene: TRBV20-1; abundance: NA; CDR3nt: TGCAGTGCCCTGCTCGCGGGAAGCTCCTACGAGCAGTACTTC; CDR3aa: CSALLAGSSYEQYF
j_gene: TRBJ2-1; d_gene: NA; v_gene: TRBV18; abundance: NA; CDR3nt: TGTGCCAGCTCACCACCTTACGGAAATGAGCAGTTCTTC; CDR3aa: CASSPPYGNEQFF
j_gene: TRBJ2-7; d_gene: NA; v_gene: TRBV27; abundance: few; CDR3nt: TGTGCCAGCAGCCTCACTAGGGCTCAGAGCTACGAGCAGTACTTC; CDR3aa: CASSLTRAQSYEQYF
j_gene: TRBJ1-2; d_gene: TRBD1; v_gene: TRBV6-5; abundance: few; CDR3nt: TGTGCCAGTGGGACAGGAGACTATGGCTACACCTTC; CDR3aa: CASGTGDYGYTF
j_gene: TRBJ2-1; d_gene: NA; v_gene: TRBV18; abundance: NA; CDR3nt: TGTGCCAGCTCACCACCGTCTCGTGAGCAGTTCTTC; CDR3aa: CASSPPSREQFF
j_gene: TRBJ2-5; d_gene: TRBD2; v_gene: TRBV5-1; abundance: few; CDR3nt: TGCGCCAGCACGAGCGGGGGGCCTCGAGAGACCCAGTACTTC; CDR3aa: CASTSGGPRETQYF
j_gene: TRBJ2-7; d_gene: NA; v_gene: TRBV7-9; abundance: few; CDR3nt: TGTGCCAGCAGCGTTGATAGAGGGATGGGCGAGCAATACTTC; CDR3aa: CASSVDRGMGEQYF
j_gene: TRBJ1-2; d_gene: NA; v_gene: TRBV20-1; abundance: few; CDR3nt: TGCAGTGCTCCCGCTAGAGGGGACCTCTATGGCTACACCTTC; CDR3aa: CSAPARGDLYGYTF
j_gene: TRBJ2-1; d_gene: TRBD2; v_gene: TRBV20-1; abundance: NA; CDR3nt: TGCAGTGCTTGGGGACTAGCGGGACTCAATGAGCAGTTCTTC; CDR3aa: CSAWGLAGLNEQFF
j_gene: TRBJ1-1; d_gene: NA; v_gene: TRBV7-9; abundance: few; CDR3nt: TGTGCCAGCAGCTTATGGGCAGGGGCGAACACTGAAGCTTTCTTT; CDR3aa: CASSLWAGANTEAFF
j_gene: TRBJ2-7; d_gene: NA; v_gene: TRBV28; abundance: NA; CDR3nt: TGTGCCAGCAGTTTAGGCGGGCCAAGCTCCTACGAGCAGTACTTC; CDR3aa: CASSLGGPSSYEQYF
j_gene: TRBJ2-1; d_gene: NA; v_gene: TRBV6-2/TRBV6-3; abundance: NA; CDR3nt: TGCGCCAGCAGTTACAGAGACAATGAGCAGTTCTTC; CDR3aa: CASSYRDNEQFF
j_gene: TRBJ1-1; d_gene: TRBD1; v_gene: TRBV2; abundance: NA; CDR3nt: TGTGCCAGCAGTGGGACAGGGACCACTGAAGCTTTCTTT; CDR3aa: CASSGTGTTEAFF
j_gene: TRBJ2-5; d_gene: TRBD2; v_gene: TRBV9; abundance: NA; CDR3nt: TGTGCCAGCAGCGTAGAGGGGACTAGCCCTAGCCAGACCCAGTACTTC; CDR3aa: CASSVEGTSPSQTQYF
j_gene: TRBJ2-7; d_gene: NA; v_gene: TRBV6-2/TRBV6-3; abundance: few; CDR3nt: TGTGCCAGCAGTTACCCACTAGCAGCCTACGAGCAGTACTTC; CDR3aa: CASSYPLAAYEQYF
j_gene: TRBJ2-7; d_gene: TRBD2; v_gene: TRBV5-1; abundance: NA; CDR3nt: TGCGCCAGCAGCTTGGAAGGGGCGGGAGCGGCCGACGAGCAGTACTTC; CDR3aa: CASSLEGAGAADEQYF
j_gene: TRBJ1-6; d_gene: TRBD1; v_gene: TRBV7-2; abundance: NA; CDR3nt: TGTGCCAGCAGCTTAGATCAGGGGACAGGTTCACCCCTCCACTTT; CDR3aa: CASSLDQGTGSPLHF
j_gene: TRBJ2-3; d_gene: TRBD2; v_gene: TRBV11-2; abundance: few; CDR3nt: TGTGCCAGCAGCTTAGGAGCTAGCGGGAGGGCCCCAGATACGCAGTATTTT; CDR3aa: CASSLGASGRAPDTQYF
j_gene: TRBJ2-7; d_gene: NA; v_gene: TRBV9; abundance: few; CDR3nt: TGTGCCAGCAGCGCCTCACTAGGCTACGAGCAGTACTTC; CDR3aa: CASSASLGYEQYF
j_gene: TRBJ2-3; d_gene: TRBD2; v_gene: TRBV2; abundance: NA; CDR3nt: TGTGCCAGCAGTGGGACTAGCGGGAGAGATACGCAGTATTTT; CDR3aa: CASSGTSGRDTQYF
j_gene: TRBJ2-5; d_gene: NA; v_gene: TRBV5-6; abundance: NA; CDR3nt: TGTGCCAGCAGCTGGAGCGTGGAGACCCAGTACTTC; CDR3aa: CASSWSVETQYF
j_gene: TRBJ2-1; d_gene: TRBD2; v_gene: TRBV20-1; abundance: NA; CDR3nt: TGCAGTGCTAGACACCCAGCGGGGGGAAACAATGAGCAGTTCTTC; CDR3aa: CSARHPAGGNNEQFF
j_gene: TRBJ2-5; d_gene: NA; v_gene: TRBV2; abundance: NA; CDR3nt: TGTGCCAGCAGTCGGGACCTAAAAGAGACCCAGTACTTC; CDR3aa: CASSRDLKETQYF
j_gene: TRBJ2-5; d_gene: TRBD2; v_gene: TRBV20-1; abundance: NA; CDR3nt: TGCAGTCCAAGCGGGAGGGGCGAGACCCAGTACTTC; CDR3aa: CSPSGRGETQYF
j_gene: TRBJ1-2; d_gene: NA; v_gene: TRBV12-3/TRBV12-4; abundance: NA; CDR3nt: TGTGCCAGCAGTCTAAAAGGACGGTTTCGGGCCTCATATGGCTACACCTTC; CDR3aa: CASSLKGRFRASYGYTF
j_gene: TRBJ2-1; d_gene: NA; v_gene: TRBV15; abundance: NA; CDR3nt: TGTGCCACCAGCAGAGATGGTCCTTACAATGAGCAGTTCTTC; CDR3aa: CATSRDGPYNEQFF
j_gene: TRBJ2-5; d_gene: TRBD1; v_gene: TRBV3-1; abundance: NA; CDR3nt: TGTGCCAGCAGCCAAGGAACAGGGGCCCAGTACTTC; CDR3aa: CASSQGTGAQYF
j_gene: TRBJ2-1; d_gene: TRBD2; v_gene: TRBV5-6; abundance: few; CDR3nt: TGTGCCAGCAGGGAACGACTAGCGGGCGATGAGCAGTTCTTC; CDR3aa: CASRERLAGDEQFF
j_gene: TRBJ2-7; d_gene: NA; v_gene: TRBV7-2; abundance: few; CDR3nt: TGTGCCAGCAGCTCCTCGGCGGGGAGCTCCTACGAGCAGTACTTC; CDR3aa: CASSSSAGSSYEQYF
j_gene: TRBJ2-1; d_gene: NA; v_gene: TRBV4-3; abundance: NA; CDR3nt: TGCGCCAGCAGCACACGACTAGTCCATGAGCAGTTCTTC; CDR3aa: CASSTRLVHEQFF
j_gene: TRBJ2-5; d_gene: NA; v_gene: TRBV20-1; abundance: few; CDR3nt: TGCAGTGCGTTAGCCGGCGACGCGGGGGAGACCCAGTACTTC; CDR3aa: CSALAGDAGETQYF
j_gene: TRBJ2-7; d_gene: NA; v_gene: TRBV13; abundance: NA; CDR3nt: TGTGCCAGCAGCTTAGGAAAGGAGATGGGGTACGAGCAGTACTTC; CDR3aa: CASSLGKEMGYEQYF
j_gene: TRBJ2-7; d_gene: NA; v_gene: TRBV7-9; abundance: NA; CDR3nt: TGTGCCAGCAGCTTAGAAGGGGGATCTCCCTCCTACGAGCAGTACTTC; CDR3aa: CASSLEGGSPSYEQYF
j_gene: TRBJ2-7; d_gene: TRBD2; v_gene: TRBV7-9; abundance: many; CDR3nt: TGTGCCAGCAGCGGAGGACTAGCGGGAGACGAGCAGTACTTC; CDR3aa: CASSGGLAGDEQYF
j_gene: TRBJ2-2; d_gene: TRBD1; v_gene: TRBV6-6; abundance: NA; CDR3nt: TGTGCCAGCAGCCAGGGACAGGGGATAACCGGGGAGCTGTTTTTT; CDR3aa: CASSQGQGITGELFF
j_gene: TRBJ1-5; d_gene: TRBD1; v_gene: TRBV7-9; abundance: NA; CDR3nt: TGTGCCAGCAGCCCAGGGACAGGGGATTTTAGCAATCAGCCCCAGCATTTT; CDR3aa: CASSPGTGDFSNQPQHF